One T cell receptor beta chain is described in this entry. What it binds is not known. Additional DNA sequences in this sample encode the identical CDR3. The sample belongs to a study of beta chain features in type 1 diabetes. Whole-study context: Healthy donors, compared against patients, showed similar age, gender and cell yields.

On average, the one heparinised blood draw given by each donor was approximately 120 mL. Study-level results: Among patients with Type 1 diabetes, TCRB CDR3s were moderately but significantly shorter in every one of the four CD4+ subsets. PCR, the amplification step, might favor shorter templates, equally in patients and controls.

Expressed TCRB transcripts were sequenced because the entire RNA isolate underwent reverse transcription. The data were produced by immunoSEQ multiplex PCR, yet TCRdb's version contains in-frame clones alone and is incomplete. The sample lists around 710,000 clones, 9.5% to 15% occurring once. The CDR3 has 13 residues. Germline loops: CDR1 SQVTM, CDR2 ANQGSEA. Trimming cost V 3 bases and J 2 bases; bases outside gene matches: 2. J is TRBJ2-5 and V is TRBV29-1, with TRBD2 matching over 8 bases. Sequencing was performed on naive CD4+ T cells from blood. The receptor was isolated from a man aged 30-40 years with type 1 diabetes. For the CDR3, the DNA is TGCAGCGTTGAGCGGGGGGAACAAGAGACCCAGTACTTC. This encodes CSVERGEQETQYF.